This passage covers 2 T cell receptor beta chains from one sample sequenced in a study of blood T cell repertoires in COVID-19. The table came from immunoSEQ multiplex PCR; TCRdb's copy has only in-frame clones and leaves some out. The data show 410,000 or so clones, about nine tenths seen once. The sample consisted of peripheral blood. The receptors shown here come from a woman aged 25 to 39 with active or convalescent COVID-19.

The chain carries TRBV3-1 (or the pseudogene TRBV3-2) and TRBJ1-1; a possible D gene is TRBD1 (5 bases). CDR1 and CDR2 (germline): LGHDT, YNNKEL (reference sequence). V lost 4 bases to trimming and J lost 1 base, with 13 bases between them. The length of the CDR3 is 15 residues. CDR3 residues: CASSPPLQENTEAFF. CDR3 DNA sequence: TGTGCCAGCAGCCCCCCTCTACAGGAGAACACTGAAGCTTTCTTT.

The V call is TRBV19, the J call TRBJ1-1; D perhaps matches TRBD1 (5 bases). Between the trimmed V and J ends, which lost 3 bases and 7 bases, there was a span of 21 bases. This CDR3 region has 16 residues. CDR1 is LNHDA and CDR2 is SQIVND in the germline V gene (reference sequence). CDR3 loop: CASSIGRDWASHEAFF. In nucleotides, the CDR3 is TGTGCCAGTAGTATTGGCCGGGACTGGGCGAGCCATGAAGCTTTCTTT.